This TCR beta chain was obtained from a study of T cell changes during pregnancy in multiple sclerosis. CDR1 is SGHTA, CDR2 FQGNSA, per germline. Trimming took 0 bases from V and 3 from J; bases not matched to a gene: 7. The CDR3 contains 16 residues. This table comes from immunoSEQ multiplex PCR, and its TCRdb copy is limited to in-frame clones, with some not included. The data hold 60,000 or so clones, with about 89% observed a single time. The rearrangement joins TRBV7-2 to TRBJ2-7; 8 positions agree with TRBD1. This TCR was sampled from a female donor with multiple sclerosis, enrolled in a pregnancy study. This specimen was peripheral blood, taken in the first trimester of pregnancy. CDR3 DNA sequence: TGTGCCAGCAGCTTAGCCCGGGACAGGCTGATCTACGAGCAGTACTTC. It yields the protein CASSLARDRLIYEQYF.